The TCR beta chain described here comes from a study of T cells in Graves' hyperthyroidism and ophthalmopathy. This clonotype was picked up a small number of times. Its antigen is as yet unknown. Germline loops: CDR1 KGHSY, CDR2 FQNENV. The CDR3 length is 15 residues. V dropped 0 bases and J dropped 4; count of bases not matched to a gene: 2. From RNA transcripts, TCR beta CDR3 regions were amplified. First-round RT-PCR of the TCR CDR3 relied on the HTBI primer set. TCRdb re-derived calls from the multiplex PCR reads in MiXCR, one entry per CDR3 protein. The repertoire holds approximately 510,000 distinct CDR3 sequences, with around 43% as singletons. General study points: The model identified upcoming ophthalmopathy a median roughly 6.5 months ahead of onset. Blood also held most thyroid clonotypes expanded beyond 0.001. A model of 13 V-J features distinguished ophthalmopathy from stable hyperthyroidism.

The chain uses TRBV16 and TRBJ1-5, with TRBD1 matching 8 bases. The sequenced sample was peripheral blood or thyroid tissue (not recorded which). The clonotype comes from an adult woman with Graves' disease, either hyperthyroidism or ophthalmopathy (not recorded which). This CDR3 reads CASSQSWTGNQPQHF. The DNA for the CDR3 is TGTGCCAGCAGCCAATCTTGGACAGGGAATCAGCCCCAGCATTTT.